These 6 T cell receptor beta chains were all obtained from the same sample, sequenced in a study of T cell responses to AZD1222 COVID-19 vaccine. Sequencing was performed with immunoSEQ multiplex PCR; in TCRdb, only in-frame clones are kept and a portion is missing. The sample shows about 110,000 clones, about 90% of them seen only once. This specimen consisted of peripheral blood, obtained on day 0 of AZD1222 vaccination. These receptors originate from an adult in good health.

V and J are TRBV11-1 and TRBJ1-6; the D gene is possibly TRBD1 (5 bases). The CDR3 totals 12 residues. Germline V gene sequence: CDR1 SGHAT, CDR2 FQDESV (reference sequence). Trimming removed 0 bases at V and 11 bases at J, with 5 bases between. CDR3 loop: CASSLAGPPLHF. CDR3 DNA: TGTGCCAGCAGCTTAGCGGGGCCACCCCTCCACTTT.

This sequence joins TRBV27 and TRBJ2-2, with D possibly matching TRBD2 (6 bases). The CDR3 consists of 20 residues. Germline values: CDR1 MNHEY, CDR2 SMNVEV (reference sequence). Trimming left V 1 base short and J 0 bases short, with 21 bases between. The CDR3 loop is CASSLFPGLPPLANTGELFF. CDR3 bases: TGTGCCAGCAGTTTATTCCCGGGACTCCCCCCCCTCGCGAACACCGGGGAGCTGTTTTTT.

This clone was observed a handful of times. The chain uses TRBV30 and TRBJ2-7; perhaps TRBD1 as D (6 bases). V was pared by 7 bases and J by 4 bases, with 20 bases between. The CDR3 sequence is 14 residues long. CDR1 and CDR2 (germline): GTSNPN, SVGIG (reference sequence). As DNA, the CDR3 is TGTGCCTCTACAACACAGGGACGAACTTACGAGCAGTACTTC. Protein product: CASTTQGRTYEQYF.

The V gene is TRBV10-3, the J gene TRBJ2-7; D call uncertain. Germline values: CDR1 ENHRY, CDR2 SYGVKD. V lost 2 bases, J lost 13 bases, and 18 bases lay in between. This CDR3 comprises 13 residues. This chain's CDR3 is CAISERSDGLSYF. CDR3 DNA sequence: TGTGCCATCAGTGAGAGGAGCGACGGCCTGTCTTACTTC.

The chain has TRBV6-2 or TRBV6-3 and TRBJ1-2; TRBD1 matches at 7 bases. Germline CDR1 reads MNHEY; CDR2 reads SVGEGT. CDR3 length: 14 amino acids. V lost 6 bases to trimming and J lost 6 bases; unmatched junction nucleotides: 10. The CDR3 nucleotides read TGTGCCAGCAGCCGACAGGGCGAGGGGGATGGCTACACCTTC. Translating gives CASSRQGEGDGYTF.

The V gene is TRBV6-4, the J gene TRBJ1-2, with 10 nucleotides matching TRBD1. V lost 6 bases and J lost 6; bases outside the gene matches: 7. This CDR3 spans 14 amino acids. Germline assignment: CDR1 MRHNA and CDR2 SNTAGT. This CDR3 is CASRAPGQGNGYTF. DNA for the CDR3: TGTGCCAGCAGAGCCCCGGGACAGGGGAATGGCTACACCTTC.